This entry lists 3 T cell receptor beta chains sequenced from one sample in a study of blood T cells in healthy people across ages (dated by TCRdb to about 2015). The library relied on 5' RACE. Sequencing used an Illumina HiSeq 2500. A second PCR of about 7 to 12 cycles was run with a J-beta primer mix and a sample-barcoded 5' primer. TCRdb passed the public sequencing reads through fastp at Q25 and MiXCR, retaining productive beta sequences. Rows with a matching CDR3 protein are joined into one entry that keeps the most common DNA and genes. The sample has over a million distinct CDR3 sequences on record, roughly 45% of them singletons. The top ten hold approximately 20% of the sample. The sequencing input was blood. The receptors were gathered from a woman in her sixties in good health.

The chain is built from TRBV15 and TRBJ2-4, with 13 bases lining up with TRBD2. The end of the DNA is better explained by TRBJ2-7, so the J call may be wrong. The V gene's germline CDR1 is LNHNV and CDR2 YYDKDF (reference sequence). CDR3 length equals 16 residues. The CDR3 loop reads CATSRLGTSGIYEQYF. DNA of the CDR3: TGTGCCACCAGCAGACTCGGGACTAGCGGGATCTACGAGCAGTACTTC.

The CDR3 nucleotides are TGTGCCAGCAGTTACTCGAGCTATGGGGGCAGGGAGACCCAGTACTTC. Amino acids: CASSYSSYGGRETQYF. V and J are TRBV6-6 and TRBJ2-5; maybe TRBD1 (6 bases). Per the germline V gene, CDR1 is MNHNY and CDR2 is SVGAGI (reference sequence). CDR3 length: 16 residues. V lost 0 bases and J lost 5, with 16 bases in between.

Only a few counts were recorded for this clonotype. V is TRBV27 and J is TRBJ2-3; D not certain. The CDR3 spans 13 residues. Germline V gives CDR1 MNHEY, CDR2 SMNVEV (reference sequence). V lost 1 base to trimming and J lost 3 bases, with 5 bases between them. The CDR3 reads CASSLFWTDTQYF. For the CDR3, the DNA is TGTGCCAGCAGTTTATTCTGGACAGATACGCAGTATTTT.